This entry lists 2 T cell receptor beta chains sequenced from one sample in a study of blood T cells in healthy people across ages (dated by TCRdb to about 2015). The receptor library was made with 5' RACE. Sequencer: Illumina HiSeq 2500. A second PCR of about 6 to 11 cycles was run with a J-beta primer mix and a sample-barcoded 5' primer. TCRdb took the public reads, trimmed them with fastp at Q25, ran MiXCR for clone calling and kept in-frame beta chains. Rows with one shared CDR3 protein collapse into an entry with the most common genes and DNA. For this sample there are 660,000 or so distinct CDR3 sequences; roughly 53% appear just once. More than 35% of the sample is taken by the ten largest. The sequenced sample was blood. Receptors originate from a man aged 55-75 years in good health.

The chain links TRBV28 to TRBJ1-4; D is unclear. V was clipped by 6 bases and J by 1 base, with 6 bases between them. CDR1 is MDHEN and CDR2 is SYDVKM in the germline V gene. The length of the CDR3 is 13 residues. The CDR3 sequence: CASRRGTNEKLFF. The CDR3 DNA reads as TGTGCCAGCAGACGGGGAACTAATGAAAAACTGTTTTTT. Filled out from reference TRBV28 and TRBJ1-4, the complete variable domain reads DVKVTQSSRYLVKRTGEKVFLECVQDMDHENMFWYRQDPGLGLRLIYFSYDVKMKEKGDIPEGYSVSREKKERFSLILESASTNQTSMYLCASRRGTNEKLFFGSGTQLSVL.

The rearrangement uses TRBV20-1 and TRBJ1-2; the match to TRBD1 covers 7 bases. Trimming at V came to 5 bases and at J to 8 bases, leaving 8 bases not matched to a gene. From germline, CDR1 is DFQATT and CDR2 SNEGSKA (reference sequence). CDR3 length equals 12 residues. CDR3 sequence (DNA): TGCAGTGCTGGCCCAGGGGGAAACGGCTACACCTTC. This codes for CSAGPGGNGYTF.